Following are 20 T cell receptor beta chains from one sample sequenced in a study of cytomegalovirus exposure and HLA in healthy donors. PCR amplification relied on 60 Vbeta primers (plus 13 Jbeta primers). Only in-frame clones appear in the TCRdb table, and some are missing; sequencing was by immunoSEQ multiplex PCR. The sample contains around 230,000 clones, roughly 85% of which appear only once. Sequencing input: PBMCs. These receptors all come from a girl aged 2-10 years in good health and CMV-seronegative.

This chain uses TRBV18 with TRBJ1-3, with D maybe TRBD1 (6 bases). Trimming removed 1 base from V and 4 bases from J, with 14 bases in between. This CDR3 has 16 amino acids. Germline CDR1 reads KGHSH; CDR2 reads LQKENI. The CDR3 loop reads CASSPRQGPSGNTIYF. The CDR3 bases are TGTGCCAGCTCACCACGGCAGGGGCCATCCGGAAACACCATATATTTT.

As concerns this clone: A read error may account for a junction end that differs from germline. V and J are TRBV4-1 and TRBJ1-5; a weak D match, TRBD1 (5 bases). CDR3 length equals 16 residues. CDR1 is MGHRA and CDR2 is YSYEKL in the germline V gene. CDR3 in amino acids: CASSQARSGRNQLQHF. The CDR3, as DNA: TGTGCCAGCAGCCAAGCCCGATCAGGGCGCAATCAGCTCCAGCATTTT.

This chain joins TRBV4-1 and TRBJ2-7; D might be TRBD2 (6 bases). Trimming stripped 1 base from V and 3 bases from J, with 13 bases between. Germline values: CDR1 MGHRA, CDR2 YSYEKL. The CDR3 length is 15 residues. The CDR3 sequence: CASSQGGVSDYEQYF. The CDR3 nucleotides are TGCGCCAGCAGCCAAGGGGGGGTTAGCGACTACGAGCAGTACTTC.

The gene calls are TRBV29-1 and TRBJ1-2; TRBD1 matches 7 bases. The CDR3 extends over 14 amino acids. V was pared by 7 bases and J by 0 bases, with 8 bases of the junction left unmatched. Per the germline V gene, CDR1 is SQVTM and CDR2 is ANQGSEA. The CDR3 nucleotides read TGCAGCGCCGACTACAGGGGTGCTAACTATGGCTACACCTTC. Its protein is CSADYRGANYGYTF.

This chain connects TRBV4-1 to TRBJ1-5; 8 bases map to TRBD1. The V gene end was trimmed by 1 base and the J gene end by 4 bases; junction bases not matched to a gene: 6. Germline values: CDR1 MGHRA, CDR2 YSYEKL. This CDR3 has 16 amino acids. CDR3 protein: CASSQVWTGRNQPQHF. The DNA for the CDR3 is TGCGCCAGCAGCCAAGTCTGGACAGGGAGGAATCAGCCCCAGCATTTT.

The chain combines TRBV30 with TRBJ1-2, with D possibly being TRBD1 (6 bases). V shed 1 base and J shed 6 bases, with 12 bases lying between them. The CDR3 spans 13 residues. The germline gives CDR1 GTSNPN, CDR2 SVGIG (reference sequence). The CDR3 DNA is TGTGCCTGGAGTGCGCCGGGGGGCAATGGCTACACCTTC. Protein product: CAWSAPGGNGYTF.

In DNA, the CDR3 is TGCGCCAGCAGCCGACAGGGGCGGAAGTTCACTGAAGCTTTCTTT. Its protein product is CASSRQGRKFTEAFF. The chain joins TRBV5-1 to TRBJ1-1, with TRBD1 identical over 8 bases. This CDR3 region has 15 residues. Germline assignment: CDR1 SGHRS and CDR2 YFSETQ. J was trimmed by 4 bases and V by 4 bases; bases with no gene match: 9.

As to this clone: Germline and junction disagree at one end, which may indicate a read error. The CDR3: CSSSYVIPGTGVHEQYF. Here the CDR3 DNA reads TGTTCCAGCAGCTACGTAATACCCGGGACAGGGGTCCACGAGCAGTACTTC. V and J are TRBV7-9 and TRBJ2-7, with TRBD1 matching 10 bases. CDR1 SEHNR and CDR2 FQNEAQ come from the germline V gene (reference sequence). The CDR3 length is 17 residues.

The rearrangement joins TRBV29-1 to TRBJ2-1; 8 nucleotides line up with TRBD1. Losses at the gene ends were 4 bases for V and 9 bases for J; bases not matched to a gene: 5. The CDR3 is 12 residues long. Germline V gene sequence: CDR1 SQVTM, CDR2 ANQGSEA. The CDR3 DNA reads TGCAGCGTTGGCCAGGGGGCAGGTGAGCAGTTCTTC. Its translation: CSVGQGAGEQFF.

The chain has TRBV7-9 and TRBJ1-1; D ambiguous. V was shortened by 4 bases and J by 0 bases, with 3 bases between the two germline ends. CDR1 and CDR2 from the germline V gene are SEHNR and FQNEAQ (reference sequence). The CDR3 runs 12 residues. The DNA for the CDR3 is TGTGCCAGCAGCTCCGTGAACACTGAAGCTTTCTTT. Its protein is CASSSVNTEAFF.

This clone showed up just once. This chain uses TRBV7-9 with TRBJ1-5; tentatively, D is TRBD1 (5 bases). With 5 bases removed from V and 4 bases from J, the gap between germline ends came to 21 bases. The CDR3 covers 17 residues. Germline values: CDR1 SEHNR, CDR2 FQNEAQ (reference sequence). The CDR3 DNA sequence: TGTGCCAGCAGCCCGTTTCCGGCAGGGATGGTGAATCAGCCCCAGCATTTT. Its translation is CASSPFPAGMVNQPQHF.

CDR3: CASTRGQPTYEQYF. CDR3 bases: TGTGCCAGCACGCGGGGACAGCCAACCTACGAGCAGTACTTC. V is TRBV6-1 and J is TRBJ2-7, with D perhaps TRBD1 (7 bases). CDR1 MNHNS and CDR2 SASEGT come from the germline V gene. The CDR3 sequence is 14 residues long. Trimming removed 7 bases from V and 2 bases from J, with 15 bases in between.

This chain links TRBV4-1 with TRBJ2-2, with a possible D match to TRBD2 (6 bases). V was trimmed by 4 bases and J by 15 bases, leaving 15 bases between them. Germline V gene lookup returns CDR1 MGHRA and CDR2 YSYEKL. There are 12 residues in the CDR3. The CDR3 sequence: CASSPERGDLFF. The CDR3 nucleotides read TGCGCCAGCAGCCCAGAGAGAGGGGACTTGTTTTTT.

V gene TRBV25-1 combines with J gene TRBJ1-1; D call uncertain. Germline V gene data show CDR1 as MGHDK and CDR2 as SYGVNS. The CDR3 length is 13 residues. Between the trimmed V and J ends, which lost 5 bases and 0 bases, there was a span of 7 bases. The CDR3, as DNA: TGTGCCAGCAGTACACAGCTGAACACTGAAGCTTTCTTT. This sequence encodes CASSTQLNTEAFF.

V and J are TRBV2 and TRBJ2-3; the match to TRBD2 covers 9 bases. CDR3 length: 13 amino acids. V lost 6 bases to trimming and J lost 4 bases; unmatched junction nucleotides: 2. Germline V gene sequence: CDR1 SNHLY, CDR2 FYNNEI. The CDR3 reads CASRGTSSDTQYF. The CDR3, as DNA: TGTGCCAGCAGGGGGACTAGCTCAGATACGCAGTATTTT.

The sample holds one count of this clone. This sequence joins TRBV7-2 and TRBJ2-7, with 8 bases fitting TRBD2. This CDR3 is 14 amino acids long. V lost 5 bases, J lost 6 bases, and 9 bases stayed unmatched. The germline gives CDR1 SGHTA, CDR2 FQGNSA. CDR3 region: CASSRREGPGEQYF. Written as DNA, the CDR3 is TGTGCCAGCAGCAGACGGGAGGGCCCGGGCGAGCAGTACTTC.

This clone was seen only once. This chain links TRBV7-8 with TRBJ1-1; 8 bases line up with TRBD1. CDR3 size: 16 residues. J gave up 4 bases and V 4 bases, and 11 bases lay outside the gene matches. Germline V gives CDR1 SGHVS, CDR2 FQNEAQ. This CDR3 reads CASSSRTTGAVTEAFF. The DNA for the CDR3 is TGTGCCAGCAGCTCAAGAACGACAGGGGCGGTCACTGAAGCTTTCTTT.

The CDR3 loop reads CASSAAGQVKNTEAFF. In DNA form, the CDR3 reads TGTGCCAGCAGTGCCGCCGGACAGGTTAAGAACACTGAAGCTTTCTTT. The J gene is TRBJ1-1, the V gene TRBV2, with TRBD1 identical over 7 bases. Germline V gene lookup returns CDR1 SNHLY and CDR2 FYNNEI. The ends lost 4 bases at V and 1 base at J; junction bases unmatched: 9. CDR3 length: 16 amino acids.

J is TRBJ2-5 and V is TRBV5-1, with a weak D call TRBD2 (7 bases). This CDR3 has 14 amino acids. Trimming took off 2 bases at V and 2 bases at J, with 10 bases between the two ends. Looked up from germline, CDR1 is SGHRS and CDR2 is YFSETQ. The chain's CDR3 is CASSLRGGQETQYF. The CDR3 coding sequence is TGCGCCAGCAGCTTAAGGGGGGGACAAGAGACCCAGTACTTC.

The gene calls are TRBV6-1 and TRBJ1-4, with D unclear. The CDR3 totals 15 residues. Germline CDR1 reads MNHNS; CDR2 reads SASEGT. Trimming removed 4 bases from V and 5 bases from J, with 14 bases in between. The CDR3 sequence is CASSARLGQNEKLFF. The CDR3 DNA sequence: TGTGCCAGCAGTGCCCGGCTTGGGCAAAATGAAAAACTGTTTTTT.